One sample yielded the 23 T cell receptor beta chains listed below, sequenced in a study of untreated major depressive disorder. Some clones are missing from TCRdb's copy, which holds only in-frame ones; the method was immunoSEQ multiplex PCR. The data contain 20,000 to 25,000 clones, 89% of them singletons. Specimen: CD4+ T cells from PBMCs. These receptors all stem from a woman in her thirties or forties in good health.

The chain couples TRBV27 to TRBJ1-5; TRBD1 is a possible D gene (6 bases). V shed 5 bases and J shed 6 bases, with 11 bases lying between them. CDR1 and CDR2 from the germline V gene are MNHEY and SMNVEV (reference sequence). The length of the CDR3 is 13 residues. The CDR3 DNA reads as TGTGCCAGCAGTAATGGGGGCCGTCAGCCCCAGCATTTT. This sequence encodes CASSNGGRQPQHF.

This clone was seen a single time. The rearrangement uses TRBV6-1 and TRBJ1-2; weak D call: TRBD1 (6 bases). V lost 5 bases, J lost 4 bases, and 14 bases lay in between. The germline gives CDR1 MNHNS, CDR2 SASEGT. CDR3 length: 14 amino acids. CDR3 sequence (DNA): TGTGCCAGCAGTTTAATGGACAGCTTCTATGGCTACACCTTC. Protein sequence: CASSLMDSFYGYTF.

The rearrangement joins TRBV15 to TRBJ2-1; no firm D call. CDR3 length: 13 residues. Germline V gene sequence: CDR1 LNHNV, CDR2 YYDKDF (reference sequence). Trimming took off 0 bases at V and 8 bases at J, with 8 bases between the two ends. The CDR3 is CATSRDPSDEQFF. In DNA form, the CDR3 reads TGTGCCACCAGCAGAGATCCCTCAGATGAGCAGTTCTTC.

The genes are TRBV18 and TRBJ1-2; D remains unclear. CDR1 is KGHSH and CDR2 is LQKENI in the germline V gene. V lost 2 bases and J lost 3, with 7 bases in between. This CDR3 is built from 13 residues. This CDR3 reads CASSPDWDYGYTF. The CDR3 region has the DNA TGTGCCAGCTCACCAGACTGGGACTATGGCTACACCTTC.

The rearrangement joins TRBV29-1 to TRBJ2-6; D is undetermined. The germline CDR1 and CDR2 sequences are SQVTM and ANQGSEA. V lost 7 bases, J lost 2 bases, and 6 bases lay in between. The CDR3 has 12 residues. The CDR3 bases are TGCAGCGCTCAGGCTGGGGCCAACGTCCTGACTTTC. It translates to CSAQAGANVLTF.

This chain links TRBV5-4 with TRBJ2-5, with 7 bases aligning to TRBD1. Trimming removed 4 bases from V and 5 bases from J; junction bases left unmatched: 8. This CDR3 has 14 residues. Germline loops: CDR1 SGHNT, CDR2 YYREEE (reference sequence). In DNA form, the CDR3 reads TGTGCCAGCAGCCCGGGACAGACGATCGAGACCCAGTACTTC. This translates into CASSPGQTIETQYF.

V gene TRBV7-3 combines with J gene TRBJ1-1; perhaps TRBD1 as D (5 bases). CDR1 and CDR2 (germline): SGHTA, FQGTGA. The CDR3 is 12 residues long. V lost 6 bases, J lost 11 bases, and 16 bases lay in between. As DNA, the CDR3 is TGTGCCAGCAGGGGGGACGGCGGTGGTGCTTTCTTT. It is translated as CASRGDGGGAFF.

The chain carries TRBV5-1 and TRBJ1-2, with no clear D. Germline assignment: CDR1 SGHRS and CDR2 YFSETQ. This CDR3 spans 14 amino acids. V was pared by 0 bases and J by 7 bases, with 13 bases between. The chain's CDR3 is CASSLEALGFGYTF. The CDR3 nucleotides read TGCGCCAGCAGCTTGGAGGCTCTTGGGTTTGGCTACACCTTC. The full variable domain, completed using reference TRBV5-1 and TRBJ1-2, is KAGVTQTPRYLIKTRGQQVTLSCSPISGHRSVSWYQQTPGQGLQFLFEYFSETQRNKGNFPGRFSGRQFSNSRSEMNVSTLELGDSALYLCASSLEALGFGYTFGSGTRLTVV.

This clone was observed a handful of times. The CDR3 region has the DNA TGTGCCAGCGGACAGGGTGCTGTCACTGAAGCTTTCTTT. It encodes CASGQGAVTEAFF. The gene calls are TRBV28 and TRBJ1-1; TRBD1 matches at 8 bases. The CDR3 is 13 residues long. J lost 4 bases, V lost 8 bases, and 6 bases had no gene match. The germline gives CDR1 MDHEN, CDR2 SYDVKM.

The gene calls are TRBV7-2 and TRBJ1-2, with a tentative D call TRBD1 (5 bases). Looked up from germline, CDR1 is SGHTA and CDR2 is FQGNSA. V lost 1 base and J 4 bases, leaving 19 bases between the germline ends. The CDR3 runs to 17 residues. The CDR3 reads CASSLDIGKGLSYGYTF. DNA of the CDR3: TGTGCCAGCAGCTTAGACATCGGTAAGGGGCTCAGCTATGGCTACACCTTC.

The chain recombines TRBV11-2 with TRBJ2-7; D is unresolved. The CDR3 runs to 12 residues. The V and J ends lost 2 bases and 1 base respectively, with 3 bases between them. Germline CDR1 is SGHAT and CDR2 is FQNNGV. The CDR3 DNA is TGTGCCAGCAGCTTACAGTCCTACGAGCAGTACTTC. Its translation is CASSLQSYEQYF.

V gene TRBV11-2 combines with J gene TRBJ2-3, with 11 bases lining up with TRBD2. The junction had 13 bases not matched to a gene; V was cut back by 0 bases and J by 2 bases. The CDR3 is 20 amino acids. Per the germline V gene, CDR1 is SGHAT and CDR2 is FQNNGV. Here the CDR3 DNA reads TGTGCCAGCAGCTTAGACGGTGGTACTAGCGGGAGAGGAGACACAGATACGCAGTATTTT. Translated: CASSLDGGTSGRGDTDTQYF.

The J gene is TRBJ2-1, the V gene TRBV25-1, with TRBD2 as a possible D gene (5 bases). This CDR3 comprises 15 residues. The V gene's germline CDR1 is MGHDK and CDR2 SYGVNS. The ends were cut back, 4 bases at V and 2 bases at J, with 12 bases in the middle. CDR3 loop: CASSGVAPTYNEQFF. CDR3 nucleotides: TGTGCCAGCAGTGGAGTAGCGCCGACCTACAATGAGCAGTTCTTC.

The chain joins TRBV5-1 to TRBJ1-1; perhaps TRBD1 as D (5 bases). Trimming removed 1 base at V and 0 bases at J, with 10 bases between. Germline values: CDR1 SGHRS, CDR2 YFSETQ. The CDR3 contains 15 residues. The CDR3 DNA sequence: TGCGCCAGCAGCTTGTACGGGACGGTGAACACTGAAGCTTTCTTT. The encoded protein is CASSLYGTVNTEAFF.

This chain joins TRBV28 and TRBJ2-7; no firm D call. This CDR3 is 16 amino acids long. Deletions cut 6 bases from V and 0 bases from J, with 18 bases between. Germline CDR1 and CDR2: MDHEN and SYDVKM. The DNA of the CDR3 is TGTGCCAGCAGCCCTTTCCTTCGGGCGAGCTCCTACGAGCAGTACTTC. This sequence encodes CASSPFLRASSYEQYF.

The gene calls are TRBV30 and TRBJ1-3; 9 nucleotides match TRBD1. From germline, CDR1 is GTSNPN and CDR2 SVGIG (reference sequence). The CDR3 contains 17 residues. After removal of 3 bases from V and 0 bases from J, the junction contained 9 bases not matched to a gene. CDR3 nucleotide sequence: TGTGCCTGGAGGGAAAAAGGGACAGGGCTCTCTGGAAACACCATATATTTT. This sequence encodes CAWREKGTGLSGNTIYF.

The chain has TRBV28 and TRBJ2-2, with 8 bases lining up with TRBD1. V trimming: 6 bases; J trimming: 7 bases; junction bases outside the gene matches: 10. The CDR3 has 15 residues. Germline V gene lookup returns CDR1 MDHEN and CDR2 SYDVKM. The CDR3, as DNA: TGTGCCAGCAGCGACAGGGGTGGACGACGCGGGGAGCTGTTTTTT. Amino acids: CASSDRGGRRGELFF.

The rearrangement links TRBV29-1 to TRBJ1-4; the D gene is possibly TRBD1 (6 bases). The V gene lost 2 bases and the J gene lost 11 bases, with 9 bases spanning the gap. CDR1 and CDR2 (germline): SQVTM, ANQGSEA. The CDR3 consists of 11 residues. The CDR3 nucleotides read TGCAGCGTTGAAAGGGGGGGGAAACTGTTTTTT. This sequence encodes CSVERGGKLFF.

The chain carries TRBV29-1 and TRBJ1-1; TRBD1 is a possible D gene (5 bases). There are 11 residues in the CDR3. Germline V gives CDR1 SQVTM, CDR2 ANQGSEA. CDR3 loop: CSGTRNTEAFF. The CDR3 DNA sequence: TGCAGTGGGACTAGGAACACTGAAGCTTTCTTT. Full variable domain (remainder filled in from reference TRBV29-1 and TRBJ1-1): SAVISQKPSRDICQRGTSLTIQCQVDSQVTMMFWYRQQPGQSLTLIATANQGSEATYESGFVIDKFPISRPNLTFSTLTVSNMSPEDSSIYLCSGTRNTEAFFGQGTRLTVV.

This sequence joins TRBV19 and TRBJ1-2, with D tentatively TRBD1 (5 bases). The CDR3 loop spans 15 amino acids. The V end lost 5 bases, the J end lost 6 bases, and 19 bases lay between the germline ends. Per germline, CDR1 LNHDA and CDR2 SQIVND (reference sequence). The CDR3 sequence: CASSSYWDDHDGYTF. CDR3 sequence (DNA): TGTGCCAGTAGTTCCTACTGGGACGACCATGATGGCTACACCTTC.

The gene calls are TRBV5-1 and TRBJ2-7; weak D call: TRBD1 (5 bases). Germline V gene sequence: CDR1 SGHRS, CDR2 YFSETQ. This CDR3 has 14 residues. Trimming stripped 0 bases from V and 2 bases from J, with 9 bases between. This CDR3 reads CASSLAWGPYEQYF. DNA of the CDR3: TGCGCCAGCAGCTTGGCCTGGGGCCCCTACGAGCAGTACTTC.

This clone was picked up one time. The rearrangement links TRBV28 to TRBJ2-7; D is uncertain. This CDR3 is 14 amino acids long. In germline, CDR1 is MDHEN, CDR2 SYDVKM. The V end lost 4 bases, the J end lost 5 bases, and 15 bases lay between the germline ends. The CDR3 reads CASSSYTKGHEQYF. CDR3 nucleotide sequence: TGTGCCAGCAGTTCGTACACCAAAGGCCACGAGCAGTACTTC.

V is TRBV5-4 and J is TRBJ1-3, with 7 bases aligning to TRBD1. The junction had 7 bases not matched to a gene; V was cut back by 4 bases and J by 0 bases. The CDR3 has 16 amino acids. Germline lookup yields CDR1 SGHNT and CDR2 YYREEE (reference sequence). CDR3 loop: CASSHSRDSSGNTIYF. The DNA of the CDR3 is TGTGCCAGCAGCCATTCCCGGGACAGCTCTGGAAACACCATATATTTT.